The present TCR beta chain was sequenced within a study of shared clonotypes between healthy human individuals. Study-level information: The study used three CD4 naive, three CD4 memory, two CD8 naive and one CD8 memory plate per donor.

Assay used: immunoSEQ multiplex PCR; TCRdb lists only in-frame clones, some missing. Of about 2.1 million clones in the sample, around 93% were seen once. Study observations and caveats: Large depth notwithstanding, sorted-subset sequencing proved incomplete by rarefaction. Larger estimated richness was generally seen in naive subsets than in memory subsets.

Terminally differentiated effector memory CD45RA+ cells were left out of the naive CD8 fraction, which was CD45RO-negative and positively selected for CCR7. About this clone itself: What it binds is not known.

Specimen: naive CD8+ T cells from PBMCs. The sequence derives from a man between 18 and 35 years old in good health. Some clones in this sample may be carry-over from other donors' samples.

CDR3 sequence reads: CASSSRDSIANYGYTF. Written as DNA, the CDR3 is TGCGCCAGCAGCTCCCGAGACTCCATCGCTAACTATGGCTACACCTTC. V gene TRBV5-1 combines with J gene TRBJ1-2; D remains unclear. The CDR3 loop spans 16 amino acids. Trimming took 3 bases from V and 0 from J, leaving 15 bases between them. Germline values: CDR1 SGHRS, CDR2 YFSETQ.